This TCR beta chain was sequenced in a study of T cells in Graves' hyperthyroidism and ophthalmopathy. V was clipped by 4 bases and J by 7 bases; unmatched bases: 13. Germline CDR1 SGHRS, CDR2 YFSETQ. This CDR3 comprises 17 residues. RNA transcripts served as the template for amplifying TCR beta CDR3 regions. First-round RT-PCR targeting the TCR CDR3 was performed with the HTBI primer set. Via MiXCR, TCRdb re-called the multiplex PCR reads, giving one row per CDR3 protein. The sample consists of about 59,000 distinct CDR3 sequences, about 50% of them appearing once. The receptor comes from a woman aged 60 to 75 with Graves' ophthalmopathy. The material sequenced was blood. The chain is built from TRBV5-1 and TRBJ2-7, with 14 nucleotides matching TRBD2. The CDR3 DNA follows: TGCGCCAGCAGCCCCCGGCCGGGACTAGCGGGAGTGCGGGAGCAGTACTTC. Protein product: CASSPRPGLAGVREQYF. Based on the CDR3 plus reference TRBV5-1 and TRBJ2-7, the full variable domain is KAGVTQTPRYLIKTRGQQVTLSCSPISGHRSVSWYQQTPGQGLQFLFEYFSETQRNKGNFPGRFSGRQFSNSRSEMNVSTLELGDSALYLCASSPRPGLAGVREQYFGPGTRLTVT.